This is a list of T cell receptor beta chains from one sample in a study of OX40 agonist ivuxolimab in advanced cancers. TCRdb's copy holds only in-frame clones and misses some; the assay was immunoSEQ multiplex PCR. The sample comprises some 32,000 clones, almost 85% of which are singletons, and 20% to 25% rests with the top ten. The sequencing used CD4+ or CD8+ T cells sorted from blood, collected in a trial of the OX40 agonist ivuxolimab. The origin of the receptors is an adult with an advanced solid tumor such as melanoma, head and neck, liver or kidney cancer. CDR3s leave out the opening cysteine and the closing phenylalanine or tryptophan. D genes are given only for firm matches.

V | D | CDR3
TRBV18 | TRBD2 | ASSPPGGSEQF
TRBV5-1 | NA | ASSSGTGTWDEQY
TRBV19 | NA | ASSWVNTEAF
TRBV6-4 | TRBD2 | ASSESRGGTDTQY
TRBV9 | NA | ASSVAGETDTQY
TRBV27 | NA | ASSLTSRQRRLTDTQY
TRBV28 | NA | ASSLPGQLNQPQH
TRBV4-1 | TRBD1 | ASSMDRGPFGNTIY
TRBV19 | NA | ATSGGVAPYNEQF
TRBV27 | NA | ASSPLELLNTEAF
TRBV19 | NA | ASSPTSLPTDTQY
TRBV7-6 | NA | ASSHGVEDTEAF
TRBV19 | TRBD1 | ASSPTTGAYEQY
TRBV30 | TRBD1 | AWSHRGYEQY
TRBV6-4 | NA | ASVTVRRTEAF
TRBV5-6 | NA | ASSLESGPSNYGYT
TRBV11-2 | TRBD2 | ASSSWTSSAYEQY
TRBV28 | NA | ASSSTTIQLLQETQY
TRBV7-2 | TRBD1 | ASSLATGNGYT
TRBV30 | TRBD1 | AWSGWTGGDTQY
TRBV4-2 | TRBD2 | ASSQEVTSGFEQF
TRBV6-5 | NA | ASSALAGAAYEQY
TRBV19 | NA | ASSPRISNTGELF
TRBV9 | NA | ASNQGVSVYQETQY
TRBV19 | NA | ASSITGPNYGYT
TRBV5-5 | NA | ASSGPGTLGETQY
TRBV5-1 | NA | ASSPNAGELF
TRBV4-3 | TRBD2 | ASSQGLAGVEETQY